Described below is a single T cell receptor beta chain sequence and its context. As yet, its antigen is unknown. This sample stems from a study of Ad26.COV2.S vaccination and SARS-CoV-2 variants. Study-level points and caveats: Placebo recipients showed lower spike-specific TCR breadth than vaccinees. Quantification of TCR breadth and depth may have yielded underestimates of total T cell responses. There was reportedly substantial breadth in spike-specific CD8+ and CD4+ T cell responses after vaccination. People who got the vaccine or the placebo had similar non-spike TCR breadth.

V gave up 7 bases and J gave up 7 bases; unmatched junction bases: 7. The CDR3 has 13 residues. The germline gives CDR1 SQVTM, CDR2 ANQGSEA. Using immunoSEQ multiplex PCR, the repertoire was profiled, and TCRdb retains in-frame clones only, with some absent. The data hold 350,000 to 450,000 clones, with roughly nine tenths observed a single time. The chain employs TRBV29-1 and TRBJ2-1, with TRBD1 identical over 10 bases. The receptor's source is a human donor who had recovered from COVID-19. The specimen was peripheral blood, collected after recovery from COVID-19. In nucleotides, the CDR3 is TGCAGCGAGATGGGACAGGGGAAGAATGAGCAGTTCTTC. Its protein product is CSEMGQGKNEQFF.